The 23 T cell receptor beta chains presented below share a single source sample, sequenced in a study of Ad26.COV2.S vaccination and SARS-CoV-2 variants. Sequenced by immunoSEQ multiplex PCR; TCRdb stores in-frame clones only, minus some. The table includes roughly 400,000 clones, approximately 89% detected once. Treatment meaning: roughly 20 received Ad26.COV2.S at low or high dose, single or two shots; roughly five received placebo; per-sample allocation not given. Sample collection was performed on day 63 after the first vaccine or placebo injection. The specimen comprised peripheral blood, sampled in a trial of Ad26.COV2.S vaccine versus placebo. These receptors came from a person between 18 and 60 years old who received the Ad26.COV2.S COVID-19 vaccine or a placebo.

The rearrangement uses TRBV7-9 and TRBJ2-1; D uncertain. Trimming pared 4 bases from V and 0 bases from J, leaving 16 bases between. This CDR3 region has 17 residues. Germline CDR1 is SEHNR and CDR2 is FQNEAQ (reference sequence). CDR3 bases: TGTGCCAGCAGCTCGTCAGTTTTGTACGGCTCCTACAATGAGCAGTTCTTC. It is translated as CASSSSVLYGSYNEQFF.

The V and J genes are TRBV5-6 and TRBJ2-1, with 12 nucleotides matching TRBD2. The CDR3 length is 15 residues. In germline, CDR1 is SGHDT, CDR2 YYEEEE. V shed 4 bases, J shed 5 bases, and the junction held 4 bases outside the gene matches. In DNA, the CDR3 is TGTGCCAGCAGCCGACTAGCGGGAGCGGACAATGAGCAGTTCTTC. Amino acids: CASSRLAGADNEQFF.

The V call is TRBV18, the J call TRBJ2-2; 7 nucleotides align to TRBD1. Germline CDR1 reads KGHSH; CDR2 reads LQKENI. After removal of 6 bases from V and 3 bases from J, the junction contained 7 bases not matched to a gene. The CDR3 totals 15 residues. CDR3: CASSEDRTDTGELFF. The DNA of the CDR3 is TGTGCCAGCTCGGAGGACAGGACAGACACCGGGGAGCTGTTTTTT.

The rearrangement joins TRBV5-1 to TRBJ1-2; 7 bases align to TRBD1. The germline gives CDR1 SGHRS, CDR2 YFSETQ. The CDR3 loop spans 17 amino acids. The J segment lost 0 bases and the V segment lost 0 bases, leaving 8 bases of the junction unmatched. CDR3: CASSLEQGSSANYGYTF. As DNA, the CDR3 is TGCGCCAGCAGCTTGGAACAGGGGTCCTCCGCTAACTATGGCTACACCTTC.

The chain combines TRBV9 with TRBJ1-6; weak D call: TRBD1 (5 bases). Per the germline V gene, CDR1 is SGDLS and CDR2 is YYNGEE. V lost 3 bases, J lost 9 bases, and 13 bases lay in between. The CDR3 contains 14 residues. The CDR3 region is CASSAGTVGSPLHF. The CDR3 DNA is TGTGCCAGCAGCGCTGGGACGGTGGGTTCACCCCTCCACTTT.

The V gene is TRBV9, the J gene TRBJ2-7; D gene ambiguous. V was trimmed by 0 bases and J by 12 bases, leaving 19 bases between them. The CDR3 loop spans 14 amino acids. CDR1 and CDR2 from the germline V gene are SGDLS and YYNGEE. The DNA for the CDR3 is TGTGCCAGCAGCGTAGGGAGTTCGACGGACGGGCGGTACTTC. Protein: CASSVGSSTDGRYF.

V is TRBV4-2 and J is TRBJ2-5; 12 bases agree with TRBD2. CDR1 is LGHNA and CDR2 is YNFKEQ in the germline V gene. V lost 3 bases and J lost 5; bases outside the gene matches: 7. This CDR3 is built from 16 residues. CDR3 DNA: TGTGCCAGCAGCCAGGAAGGGACTAGCGGGTCGGAGACCCAGTACTTC. It translates to CASSQEGTSGSETQYF.

J is TRBJ2-1 and V is TRBV19; 8 bases are shared with TRBD2. The V gene's germline CDR1 is LNHDA and CDR2 SQIVND (reference sequence). The CDR3 consists of 14 residues. The J segment lost 10 bases and the V segment lost 5 bases, leaving 10 bases of the junction unmatched. CDR3 residues: CASSGPGGPREQFF. For the CDR3, the DNA is TGTGCCAGTAGTGGGCCGGGAGGGCCTAGGGAGCAGTTCTTC.

The genes are TRBV11-3 and TRBJ2-1; no reliable D call. There are 17 residues in the CDR3. V was clipped by 0 bases and J by 0 bases, with 12 bases between them. Germline V CDR1 and CDR2: SGHNT, YENEEA. This chain's CDR3 is CASSLDRVGASYNEQFF. The CDR3 nucleotides read TGTGCCAGCAGCTTAGATCGAGTGGGCGCCTCCTACAATGAGCAGTTCTTC.

This clone was observed once. This chain joins TRBV19 and TRBJ1-1; maybe TRBD1 (6 bases). This CDR3 spans 15 amino acids. V gave up 3 bases and J gave up 0 bases, with 11 bases separating them. Germline CDR1 is LNHDA and CDR2 is SQIVND (reference sequence). The CDR3 is CASSIRGGLNTEAFF. CDR3 sequence (DNA): TGTGCCAGTAGTATTCGTGGGGGGCTGAACACTGAAGCTTTCTTT. The full variable domain, with the rest looked up from reference TRBV19 and TRBJ1-1, is DGGITQSPKYLFRKEGQNVTLSCEQNLNHDAMYWYRQDPGQGLRLIYYSQIVNDFQKGDIAEGYSVSREKKESFPLTVTSAQKNPTAFYLCASSIRGGLNTEAFFGQGTRLTVV.

V and J are TRBV9 and TRBJ1-1, with D perhaps matching TRBD1 (6 bases). V was pared by 4 bases and J by 9 bases, with 22 bases between. CDR3 length: 15 residues. Per the germline V gene, CDR1 is SGDLS and CDR2 is YYNGEE. CDR3 amino acids: CASSPRGAGAAKAFF. In DNA, the CDR3 is TGTGCCAGCAGCCCCCGGGGGGCAGGGGCGGCCAAAGCTTTCTTT. Using reference TRBV9 and TRBJ1-1 for the parts outside the CDR3, the full variable domain is DSGVTQTPKHLITATGQRVTLRCSPRSGDLSVYWYQQSLDQGLQFLIQYYNGEERAKGNILERFSAQQFPDLHSELNLSSLELGDSALYFCASSPRGAGAAKAFFGQGTRLTVV.

V is TRBV5-6 and J is TRBJ2-2; 9 positions match TRBD1. Losses at the gene ends were 0 bases for V and 3 bases for J; bases not matched to a gene: 3. Germline CDR1 reads SGHDT; CDR2 reads YYEEEE. This CDR3 spans 16 amino acids. The CDR3 DNA follows: TGTGCCAGCAGCTTGGCTTGGACAGGGGACACCGGGGAGCTGTTTTTT. It translates to CASSLAWTGDTGELFF.

The rearrangement joins TRBV10-3 to TRBJ2-1, with 8 positions matching TRBD1. This CDR3 has 17 amino acids. Germline-derived CDR1 and CDR2 are ENHRY and SYGVKD. Trimming at V came to 3 bases and at J to 1 base, leaving 8 bases not matched to a gene. The CDR3: CAISDLDRGPSYNEQFF. The CDR3 DNA follows: TGTGCCATCAGTGACCTCGACAGGGGACCTTCCTACAATGAGCAGTTCTTC.

This chain joins TRBV7-2 and TRBJ2-5; 11 bases line up with TRBD2. Trimming took 1 base from V and 2 from J; bases not matched to a gene: 12. The CDR3 has 19 residues. Germline CDR1 SGHTA, CDR2 FQGNSA. CDR3 bases: TGTGCCAGCAGCTTAGTATCCGGGACTAGCGGTTGGGGGCAAGAGACCCAGTACTTC. Amino acid sequence: CASSLVSGTSGWGQETQYF. The full variable domain, its missing parts supplied by reference TRBV7-2 and TRBJ2-5, is GAGVSQSPSNKVTEKGKDVELRCDPISGHTALYWYRQSLGQGLEFLIYFQGNSAPDKSGLPSDRFSAERTGGSVSTLTIQRTQQEDSAVYLCASSLVSGTSGWGQETQYFGPGTRLLVL.

In its sample, this clone was seen a few times. CDR3 residues: CASSDRKTGDLREKLFF. CDR3 sequence (DNA): TGTGCCAGCAGTGATAGGAAGACAGGGGATTTGAGGGAAAAACTGTTTTTT. This chain links TRBV25-1 with TRBJ1-4; TRBD1 matches at 8 bases. The V gene end was trimmed by 3 bases and the J gene end by 8 bases; junction bases not matched to a gene: 14. CDR1 is MGHDK and CDR2 is SYGVNS in the germline V gene. The CDR3 covers 17 residues.

The rearrangement links TRBV28 to TRBJ1-5; 10 bases match TRBD1. Germline V gene lookup returns CDR1 MDHEN and CDR2 SYDVKM. The CDR3 is 16 residues long. V shed 2 bases and J 3 bases; nucleotides not matched to a gene: 4. This chain's CDR3 is CASSLRDRGYNQPQHF. For the CDR3, the DNA is TGTGCCAGCAGTTTACGGGACAGGGGTTACAATCAGCCCCAGCATTTT.

The J gene is TRBJ1-3, the V gene TRBV9; D remains ambiguous. Trimming took 1 base from V and 0 from J, leaving 5 bases between them. CDR3 length equals 14 residues. Germline V gene lookup returns CDR1 SGDLS and CDR2 YYNGEE. In nucleotides, the CDR3 is TGTGCCAGCAGCGTACAATCCTCTGGAAACACCATATATTTT. Amino acid sequence: CASSVQSSGNTIYF.

The chain recombines TRBV21-1 with TRBJ2-1. TRBV21-1 is classified as a pseudogene. The CDR3 has 15 amino acids. The CDR3, as DNA: TGTGCCAGCAGCACCCCGCGGTCACAGAACAATGAGCAGTTCTTC. This codes for CASSTPRSQNNEQFF.

In this sample, this clone turned up once. The chain employs TRBV7-9 and TRBJ1-6; D remains unclear. Per germline, CDR1 SEHNR and CDR2 FQNEAQ (reference sequence). V was cut by 5 bases and J by 10 bases, with 6 bases left in between. There are 11 residues in the CDR3. CDR3 bases: TGTGCCAGCAGCCCAAGCTCACCCCTCCACTTT. Its translation: CASSPSSPLHF.

This clone came up a few times. The CDR3 reads CSVLPGLLDNEQFF. The CDR3 nucleotides read TGCAGCGTCTTACCGGGACTCCTTGATAATGAGCAGTTCTTC. The chain recombines TRBV29-1 with TRBJ2-1; D is possibly TRBD2 (6 bases). The germline V and J ends were trimmed by 6 bases and 7 bases, with 19 bases remaining between them. This CDR3 comprises 14 residues. Looked up from germline, CDR1 is SQVTM and CDR2 is ANQGSEA.

V usage is TRBV18 and J usage is TRBJ2-7; the D gene is possibly TRBD2 (6 bases). With 3 bases removed from V and 2 bases from J, the gap between germline ends came to 11 bases. The CDR3 covers 14 residues. Germline V gene sequence: CDR1 KGHSH, CDR2 LQKENI. The CDR3 spells CASSPGGSPYEQYF. The CDR3 coding sequence is TGTGCCAGCTCACCGGGGGGATCTCCCTACGAGCAGTACTTC.

This clone has a handful of counts. The rearrangement links TRBV15 to TRBJ1-4; TRBD1 is a possible D gene (5 bases). V lost 3 bases and J lost 9, with 14 bases in between. Germline values: CDR1 LNHNV, CDR2 YYDKDF (reference sequence). CDR3 length: 14 amino acids. The CDR3 loop is CATSRREGPQKLFF. In DNA, the CDR3 is TGTGCCACCAGCAGGAGGGAGGGACCGCAAAAACTGTTTTTT.

This clone was observed a single time. The chain uses TRBV11-2 and TRBJ2-7; D is unresolved. The germline V and J ends were trimmed by 4 bases and 1 base, with 8 bases remaining between them. The CDR3 totals 13 residues. The germline CDR1 and CDR2 sequences are SGHAT and FQNNGV. The CDR3 DNA reads as TGTGCCAGCAGCTCCAGCCCTTCCTACGAGCAGTACTTC. This gives the protein CASSSSPSYEQYF. Using reference TRBV11-2 and TRBJ2-7 for the parts outside the CDR3, the full variable domain is EAGVAQSPRYKIIEKRQSVAFWCNPISGHATLYWYQQILGQGPKLLIQFQNNGVVDDSQLPKDRFSAERLKGVDSTLKIQPAKLEDSAVYLCASSSSPSYEQYFGPGTRLTVT.